This T cell receptor (beta chain) derives from a study of blood T cells in healthy people across ages. As regards this clonotype: The antigen is unknown.

The authors ran a second PCR of 7 to 11 cycles using a sample-barcoded 5' primer and a J-beta primer mix. Carrying 12 random nucleotides, a template-switch adaptor labeled each individual cDNA molecule. A minimum of 2.5 million CDR3-containing paired-end reads was obtained for each sample. Using its own MiXCR run on the 5' RACE reads, TCRdb lists one record per CDR3 protein. The sample lists over a million distinct CDR3 sequences; less than 50% were seen once. Overall study results and limits: Per million T cells, TCR beta diversity dropped about linearly as age rose.

Each sample used at least 6.5 million PBMCs. The sequence came from a woman aged 55-75 years in good health. What was sequenced was blood.

The CDR3 bases are TGTGCCACCAAAGCCCGAGGGCCAAACAATTACAATGAGCAGTTCTTC. Translation gives CATKARGPNNYNEQFF. The J gene is TRBJ2-1, the V gene TRBV11-2; perhaps TRBD2 as D (5 bases). Germline-derived CDR1 and CDR2 are SGHAT and FQNNGV. V lost 10 bases, J lost 4 bases, and 23 bases lay in between. CDR3 length: 16 residues.